This note documents a single TCR beta chain sequence. Participant-given clinical history determined each cohort assignment. Two negative PCRs, clearance, or symptom resolution characterized the recovered Cohort 3 donors. This specimen belongs to a study of blood T cell repertoires in COVID-19. Original processing methods: Reference gene primers were amplified, and this amplification served to estimate nucleated cell counts. Measured with immunoSEQ multiplex PCR; TCRdb has only the in-frame clones, and not every one. The V and J calls and clone size are taken from that table; D and trimming were inferred from the DNA. The sample has approximately 200,000 clones; 70% to 90% are singletons. Germline V gene lookup returns CDR1 LNHDA and CDR2 SQIVND (reference sequence). The CDR3 runs 14 residues. The V gene lost 3 bases and the J gene lost 7 bases, with 13 bases spanning the gap.

The sequence came from a man in his forties who had recovered from COVID-19. The rearrangement links TRBV19 to TRBJ1-5; D not certain. The sample taken for sequencing was PBMCs or T cells enriched from blood (not recorded which). CDR3 amino acids: CASSIRPGGQPQHF. The DNA for the CDR3 is TGTGCCAGTAGTATCCGACCCGGCGGGCAGCCCCAGCATTTT.